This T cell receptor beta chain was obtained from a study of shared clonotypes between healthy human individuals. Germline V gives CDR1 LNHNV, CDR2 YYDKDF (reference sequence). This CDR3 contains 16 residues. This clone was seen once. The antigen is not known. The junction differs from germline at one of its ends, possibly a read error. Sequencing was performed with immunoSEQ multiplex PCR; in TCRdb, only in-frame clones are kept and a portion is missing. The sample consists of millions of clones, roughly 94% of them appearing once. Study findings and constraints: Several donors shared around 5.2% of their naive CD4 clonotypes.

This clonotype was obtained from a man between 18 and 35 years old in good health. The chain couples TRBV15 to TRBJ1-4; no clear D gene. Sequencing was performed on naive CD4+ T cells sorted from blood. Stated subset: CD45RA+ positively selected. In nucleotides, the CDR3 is TGTGCCGCCAGCAGAGATAGGGCGGCAACTAATGAAAAACTGTTTTTT. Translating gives CAASRDRAATNEKLFF.